This TCR beta chain appears in the sequencing data of a study of regulatory T cells in long-lasting Graves disease. Overall study results and limits: Patients with persistent disease showed a bias toward TRBV28, TRBJ1-2 and TRBJ2-5. New patients shared fewer public clonotypes (around 880) than persistent patients did (roughly 2,600).

Time point described: persistent/refractory GD, antithyroid drugs over 5 years with positive TRAb. The TCR library used RNA extracted from PBMCs. This clonotype was seen a few times. The antigen is unknown. The ends were cut back, 4 bases at V and 0 bases at J, with 12 bases in the middle. The CDR3 runs 14 residues. Germline V lookup: CDR1 GTSNPN, CDR2 SVGIG (reference sequence). iRepertoire HTBI primers and Arm-PCR of CDR3 regions built TCR beta libraries. A single record per CDR3 protein comes from TCRdb applying MiXCR to the multiplex PCR reads. Of 310,000 or so distinct CDR3 sequences detected, around 19% appear once; the ten largest clones hold 25% to 30%.

The source material was peripheral blood mononuclear cells (PBMCs), sampled when the disease was refractory, from a patient treated with antithyroid drugs. This TCR came from a female donor with Graves disease. V and J are TRBV30 and TRBJ1-1; D is perhaps TRBD1 (5 bases). The CDR3 reads CAWTHKGVNTEAFF. The CDR3 nucleotides are TGTGCCTGGACCCATAAAGGGGTGAACACTGAAGCTTTCTTT.